This T cell receptor beta chain was sequenced in a study of blood T cell repertoires in COVID-19. As for the study in general: Specimens from acute and convalescent COVID-19 originated in the United States, Italy and Spain. Nucleic acid was either cDNA or gDNA, and it came from T cells, B-cell-depleted T cells, or PBMCs.

In germline, CDR1 is MGHDK, CDR2 SYGVNS. The CDR3 length is 12 residues. V trimming: 8 bases; J trimming: 5 bases; junction bases outside the gene matches: 6. Under the authors' procedure: For nucleated cells, counts were estimated from reference gene primer amplification. The assay was immunoSEQ multiplex PCR, and TCRdb's table has in-frame clones only and misses some. That table supplies the V and J calls and clone size; D and trimming were determined from the DNA. Altogether about 300,000 clones are present, around 89% being singletons, with the ten largest covering roughly 6.7%. V gene TRBV25-1 combines with J gene TRBJ2-7; 7 bases are shared with TRBD1. The source material was peripheral blood. This receptor was obtained from a man between 18 and 29 years old who had recovered from COVID-19. CDR3 in amino acids: CASSLQGDEQYF. CDR3 in DNA: TGTGCCAGCTCTCTTCAGGGGGACGAGCAGTACTTC.